What follows are 27 T cell receptor beta chains derived from one specimen sequenced in a study of blood T cell repertoires in COVID-19. Only in-frame clones appear in the TCRdb table, and some are missing; sequencing was by immunoSEQ multiplex PCR. The repertoire includes a few hundred thousand clones, 70% to 90% of them detected once, and 8% to 13% sits in the top ten. The sample was peripheral blood. The receptors here all came from a woman between 65 and 79 years old with acute or convalescent COVID-19.

This sequence joins TRBV3-1 (or the pseudogene TRBV3-2) and TRBJ1-1; perhaps TRBD1 as D (5 bases). Germline-derived CDR1 and CDR2 are LGHDT and YNNKEL (reference sequence). Trimming cost V 3 bases and J 1 base, with 9 bases left between them. This CDR3 has 14 residues. The CDR3 nucleotides read TGTGCCAGCAGCCAGACAGTTAAGAACACTGAAGCTTTCTTT. The encoded protein is CASSQTVKNTEAFF.

The rearrangement joins TRBV6-5 to TRBJ1-4, with TRBD1 matching 9 bases. The junction had 9 bases not matched to a gene; V was cut back by 8 bases and J by 8 bases. From germline, CDR1 is MNHEY and CDR2 SVGAGI. The CDR3 runs 14 residues. DNA for the CDR3: TGTGCCAGCGGACAGGGGCGGAAAAAAGAAAAACTGTTTTTT. Amino acids: CASGQGRKKEKLFF.

This clone has a single count. This chain connects TRBV2 to TRBJ2-3; weak D call: TRBD1 (6 bases). Between the trimmed V and J ends, which lost 5 bases and 4 bases, there was a span of 16 bases. This CDR3 is built from 15 residues. CDR1 is SNHLY and CDR2 is FYNNEI in the germline V gene. CDR3 DNA: TGTGCCAGCAGTCGACAGGTTATGGGGGCAGATACGCAGTATTTT. Translating it yields CASSRQVMGADTQYF.

The V call is TRBV11-2, the J call TRBJ1-1; 7 bases are a match to TRBD1. The CDR3 loop spans 12 amino acids. Germline CDR1 and CDR2: SGHAT and FQNNGV. V lost 7 bases and J lost 8; bases outside the gene matches: 7. CDR3 DNA sequence: TGTGCCAGCACCTCCCTGACAGGGGAAGCTTTCTTT. Its translation is CASTSLTGEAFF. Filled out from reference TRBV11-2 and TRBJ1-1, the complete variable domain reads EAGVAQSPRYKIIEKRQSVAFWCNPISGHATLYWYQQILGQGPKLLIQFQNNGVVDDSQLPKDRFSAERLKGVDSTLKIQPAKLEDSAVYLCASTSLTGEAFFGQGTRLTVV.

V is TRBV6-1 and J is TRBJ2-3; 10 bases are a match to TRBD1. The CDR3 has 15 amino acids. Looked up from germline, CDR1 is MNHNS and CDR2 is SASEGT. V dropped 3 bases and J dropped 3; count of bases not matched to a gene: 3. The DNA of the CDR3 is TGTGCCAGCAGTGAGGACAGGGGGTGGACAGATACGCAGTATTTT. Translated, it gives CASSEDRGWTDTQYF.

CDR3 protein: CASRGGQGNTEAFF. CDR3 nucleotide sequence: TGTGCCAGCAGAGGGGGACAGGGGAACACTGAAGCTTTCTTT. The rearrangement links TRBV6-5 to TRBJ1-1; 9 nucleotides align to TRBD1. Germline loops: CDR1 MNHEY, CDR2 SVGAGI. V dropped 6 bases and J dropped 1; count of bases not matched to a gene: 3. This CDR3 has 14 amino acids.

The J gene is TRBJ1-1, the V gene TRBV6-5; TRBD1 agrees at 8 bases. The CDR3 has 15 residues. CDR1 is MNHEY and CDR2 is SVGAGI in the germline V gene. V lost 6 bases, J lost 0 bases, and 6 bases stayed unmatched. Here the CDR3 DNA reads TGTGCCAGCAGATACCTACAGGGGGTGAACACTGAAGCTTTCTTT. Translated: CASRYLQGVNTEAFF.

The chain employs TRBV3-1 (or the pseudogene TRBV3-2) and TRBJ1-3; D ambiguous. Germline values: CDR1 LGHDT, CDR2 YNNKEL (reference sequence). The CDR3 totals 14 residues. Trimming removed 5 bases from V and 0 bases from J, with 8 bases in between. Written as DNA, the CDR3 is TGTGCCAGCAGCGCGACTCACTCTGGAAACACCATATATTTT. Protein: CASSATHSGNTIYF.

Written as DNA, the CDR3 is TGTGCCAGCATAAGCGAAAGGTTGGCTGGAAACACCATATATTTT. Translated, it gives CASISERLAGNTIYF. The chain is built from TRBV2 and TRBJ1-3; D call uncertain. This CDR3 contains 15 residues. The germline gives CDR1 SNHLY, CDR2 FYNNEI. Trimming shortened V by 7 bases and J by 2 bases, and 15 bases separated the two germline ends. Based on the CDR3 plus reference TRBV2 and TRBJ1-3, the full variable domain is EPEVTQTPSHQVTQMGQEVILRCVPISNHLYFYWYRQILGQKVEFLVSFYNNEISEKSEIFDDQFSVERPDGSNFTLKIRSTKLEDSAMYFCASISERLAGNTIYFGEGSWLTVV.

The chain has TRBV19 and TRBJ2-1, with 13 bases identical to TRBD2. In germline, CDR1 is LNHDA, CDR2 SQIVND (reference sequence). Germline trimming cut 3 bases from V and 8 bases from J; bases unmatched to any gene: 10. The CDR3 is made up of 17 amino acids. The CDR3 loop is CASSMGTSGVRSDEQFF. In DNA form, the CDR3 reads TGTGCCAGTAGTATGGGGACTAGCGGGGTGAGGTCTGATGAGCAGTTCTTC.

The V call is TRBV14, the J call TRBJ2-1; D gene uncertain. Germline CDR1 and CDR2: SGHDN and FVKESK. The CDR3 sequence is 13 residues long. Trimming removed 1 base from V and 13 bases from J, with 14 bases in between. The CDR3 nucleotides read TGTGCCAGCAGCCAAGTCATTTTGGCTTCACAGTTCTTC. It translates to CASSQVILASQFF.

V usage is TRBV19 and J usage is TRBJ1-1; D gene uncertain. The CDR3 is made up of 14 amino acids. Per germline, CDR1 LNHDA and CDR2 SQIVND (reference sequence). Trimming cost V 9 bases and J 0 bases, with 14 bases left between them. For the CDR3, the DNA is TGTGCCAGAACGACCCGACAAATGAACACTGAAGCTTTCTTT. This encodes CARTTRQMNTEAFF.

The rearrangement links TRBV2 to TRBJ2-1; the D gene is possibly TRBD2 (6 bases). V was cut by 6 bases and J by 4 bases, with 13 bases left in between. Germline V gene data show CDR1 as SNHLY and CDR2 as FYNNEI. The CDR3 extends over 14 amino acids. CDR3: CASSPGTFYNEQFF. In nucleotides, the CDR3 is TGTGCCAGCAGCCCAGGGACTTTTTACAATGAGCAGTTCTTC.

V usage is TRBV29-1 and J usage is TRBJ2-7; the D is unclear. In germline, CDR1 is SQVTM, CDR2 ANQGSEA. V was trimmed by 5 bases and J by 7 bases, leaving 21 bases between them. CDR3 length: 14 amino acids. CDR3 residues: CSVLLPGLSKEQYF. CDR3 DNA: TGCAGCGTTTTACTCCCCGGTCTGTCGAAGGAGCAGTACTTC.

The J gene is TRBJ1-2, the V gene TRBV19; D is perhaps TRBD1 (6 bases). Germline CDR1 is LNHDA and CDR2 is SQIVND (reference sequence). V lost 7 bases, J lost 6 bases, and 24 bases lay in between. There are 16 residues in the CDR3. The CDR3 loop reads CASKGPGHAVYHGYTF. Written as DNA, the CDR3 is TGTGCCAGTAAGGGTCCGGGACATGCAGTCTACCATGGCTACACCTTC. The full variable domain, with the rest looked up from reference TRBV19 and TRBJ1-2, is DGGITQSPKYLFRKEGQNVTLSCEQNLNHDAMYWYRQDPGQGLRLIYYSQIVNDFQKGDIAEGYSVSREKKESFPLTVTSAQKNPTAFYLCASKGPGHAVYHGYTFGSGTRLTVV.

The chain links TRBV10-3 to TRBJ2-1; TRBD2 might be the D (6 bases). V was shortened by 0 bases and J by 1 base, with 10 bases between the two germline ends. CDR3 length: 16 residues. Germline lookup yields CDR1 ENHRY and CDR2 SYGVKD. DNA of the CDR3: TGTGCCATCAGTGAGTCACGGGCGGGATCCTACAATGAGCAGTTCTTC. Its translation is CAISESRAGSYNEQFF.

The chain has TRBV5-6 and TRBJ1-4, with D possibly being TRBD1 (5 bases). The CDR3 extends over 14 amino acids. Trimming removed 0 bases at V and 8 bases at J, with 11 bases between. Germline V gene sequence: CDR1 SGHDT, CDR2 YYEEEE. The CDR3 coding sequence is TGTGCCAGCAGCTTGGTAGGGGCGGAAGAAAAACTGTTTTTT. Its protein is CASSLVGAEEKLFF.

J is TRBJ2-2 and V is TRBV5-1; 7 bases map to TRBD1. Germline CDR1 is SGHRS and CDR2 is YFSETQ. This CDR3 spans 17 amino acids. The V and J ends lost 0 bases and 8 bases, in that order; junction bases with no gene match: 13. CDR3: CASSLARQGLQGGELFF. CDR3 coding DNA: TGCGCCAGCAGCTTGGCCCGACAGGGCCTCCAAGGAGGGGAGCTGTTTTTT.

This chain links TRBV11-1 with TRBJ2-2, with D uncertain. V gave up 6 bases and J gave up 6 bases, with 11 bases separating them. In germline, CDR1 is SGHAT, CDR2 FQDESV (reference sequence). This CDR3 region has 13 residues. DNA of the CDR3: TGTGCCAGCAGTCCCGTCCCCTCCGGGGAGCTGTTTTTT. Amino acid sequence: CASSPVPSGELFF. The whole variable domain, remainder taken from reference TRBV11-1 and TRBJ2-2, is EAEVAQSPRYKITEKSQAVAFWCDPISGHATLYWYRQILGQGPELLVQFQDESVVDDSQLPKDRFSAERLKGVDSTLKIQPAELGDSAMYLCASSPVPSGELFFGEGSRLTVL.

This clone has only one observation. V usage is TRBV7-9 and J usage is TRBJ2-2; 7 nucleotides match TRBD2. V shed 2 bases and J 0 bases; nucleotides not matched to a gene: 0. There are 15 residues in the CDR3. CDR1 and CDR2 (germline): SEHNR, FQNEAQ (reference sequence). The CDR3 region has the DNA TGTGCCAGCAGCTTACTAGCGGCGAACACCGGGGAGCTGTTTTTT. This sequence encodes CASSLLAANTGELFF. The full variable domain, its missing parts supplied by reference TRBV7-9 and TRBJ2-2, is DTGVSQNPRHKITKRGQNVTFRCDPISEHNRLYWYRQTLGQGPEFLTYFQNEAQLEKSRLLSDRFSAERPKGSFSTLEIQRTEQGDSAMYLCASSLLAANTGELFFGEGSRLTVL.

The chain recombines TRBV9 with TRBJ2-4; no clear D gene. Germline CDR1 SGDLS, CDR2 YYNGEE. V was shortened by 3 bases and J by 4 bases, with 14 bases between the two germline ends. CDR3 size: 15 residues. The CDR3 spells CASSEAGQRKNIQYF. The CDR3 nucleotides are TGTGCCAGCAGCGAGGCCGGTCAGAGGAAAAACATTCAGTACTTC. Filled out from reference TRBV9 and TRBJ2-4, the complete variable domain reads DSGVTQTPKHLITATGQRVTLRCSPRSGDLSVYWYQQSLDQGLQFLIQYYNGEERAKGNILERFSAQQFPDLHSELNLSSLELGDSALYFCASSEAGQRKNIQYFGAGTRLSVL.

This clone was observed once. The chain employs TRBV7-2 and TRBJ2-1; TRBD2 matches at 8 bases. The J segment lost 5 bases and the V segment lost 2 bases, leaving 11 bases of the junction unmatched. CDR1 and CDR2 from the germline V gene are SGHTA and FQGNSA. The CDR3 is 17 residues long. Here the CDR3 reads CASSLQGAGGVDNEQFF. The CDR3 DNA reads TGTGCCAGCAGCTTACAAGGGGCGGGGGGAGTGGACAATGAGCAGTTCTTC. Filled out from reference TRBV7-2 and TRBJ2-1, the complete variable domain reads GAGVSQSPSNKVTEKGKDVELRCDPISGHTALYWYRQSLGQGLEFLIYFQGNSAPDKSGLPSDRFSAERTGGSVSTLTIQRTQQEDSAVYLCASSLQGAGGVDNEQFFGPGTRLTVL.

This clone occurred once. The chain uses TRBV5-1 and TRBJ2-1; D perhaps matches TRBD2 (7 bases). There are 15 residues in the CDR3. V dropped 4 bases and J dropped 2 bases, with 13 bases sitting between them. CDR1 SGHRS and CDR2 YFSETQ come from the germline V gene. CDR3 coding DNA: TGCGCCAGCAGCCCCGGGGGGCCCACCTACAATGAGCAGTTCTTC. Residues: CASSPGGPTYNEQFF.

V gene TRBV6-5 combines with J gene TRBJ2-1; TRBD2 is a possible D gene (5 bases). Looked up from germline, CDR1 is MNHEY and CDR2 is SVGAGI. V lost 7 bases and J 0 bases, leaving 13 bases between the germline ends. CDR3 length: 15 residues. CDR3 region: CASTLDSSSYNEQFF. The DNA of the CDR3 is TGTGCCAGCACCTTGGACTCGAGCTCCTACAATGAGCAGTTCTTC.

This chain connects TRBV5-1 to TRBJ2-2, with TRBD2 as a possible D gene (5 bases). CDR1 is SGHRS and CDR2 is YFSETQ in the germline V gene. CDR3 length: 15 amino acids. Trimming took off 7 bases at V and 0 bases at J, with 13 bases between the two ends. This CDR3 reads CASCQRSANTGELFF. The CDR3 DNA sequence: TGCGCCAGCTGCCAGCGTAGCGCGAACACCGGGGAGCTGTTTTTT.

The chain joins TRBV30 to TRBJ2-7, with TRBD1 as a possible D gene (6 bases). The length of the CDR3 is 13 residues. The germline V gene encodes CDR1 GTSNPN and CDR2 SVGIG (reference sequence). V was trimmed by 2 bases and J by 0 bases, leaving 8 bases between them. The CDR3 sequence: CAWSMGASYEQYF. In DNA form, the CDR3 reads TGTGCCTGGAGTATGGGGGCCTCCTACGAGCAGTACTTC.

The rearrangement joins TRBV20-1 to TRBJ2-7, with D possibly matching TRBD1 (6 bases). V dropped 3 bases and J dropped 5 bases, with 14 bases sitting between them. Per germline, CDR1 DFQATT and CDR2 SNEGSKA (reference sequence). This CDR3 is 13 amino acids long. CDR3 in amino acids: CSASGQGSHEQYF. The CDR3 DNA reads as TGCAGTGCTAGTGGCCAGGGGAGCCACGAGCAGTACTTC.